These T cell receptor beta chains were read from a single sample in a study of shared clonotypes between healthy human individuals. Profiling relied on immunoSEQ multiplex PCR, and the TCRdb table lists in-frame clones only, not all of them. Of around 560,000 clones listed, roughly 95% were seen once; the top ten hold approximately 0.11%. What was sequenced was naive CD8+ T cells sorted from blood. The origin of the receptors is a woman in her thirties in good health. Both conserved end residues are part of each CDR3. A D gene is named only where the DNA matches it firmly. Expanded clones are given a class, and other clones once, few, many or no size at all.

abundance	v_gene	d_gene	j_gene	CDR3aa	CDR3nt
once	TRBV14	-	TRBJ2-7	CASSPRGGPAYEQYF	TGTGCCAGCAGCCCTCGGGGTGGTCCGGCCTACGAGCAGTACTTC
-	TRBV19	TRBD1	TRBJ2-2	CASSLTGGRRQGLTGELFF	TGTGCCAGTAGTCTCACGGGCGGCCGCCGACAGGGTTTGACTGGGGAGCTGTTTTTT
-	TRBV4-1	-	TRBJ2-2	CASSQVLPETGELFF	TGCGCCAGCAGCCAAGTACTCCCAGAAACCGGGGAGCTGTTTTTT
-	TRBV5-4	-	TRBJ1-1	CASSLGGNTEAFF	TGTGCCAGCAGCTTGGGTGGGAACACTGAAGCTTTCTTT
-	TRBV11-2	TRBD2	TRBJ2-7	CASSLGAGGYEQYF	TGTGCCAGCAGCTTAGGGGCGGGAGGCTACGAGCAGTACTTC
-	TRBV25-1	TRBD2	TRBJ2-7	CASSAGTSGIPSYEQYF	TGTGCCAGCAGTGCCGGGACTAGCGGGATACCCTCCTACGAGCAGTACTTC
-	TRBV7-8	TRBD2	TRBJ2-3	CASSLVAGVSDTQYF	TGTGCCAGCAGCTTAGTAGCGGGAGTGTCAGATACGCAGTATTTT
-	TRBV28	TRBD2	TRBJ2-1	CASSLSRAGASYNEQFF	TGTGCCAGCAGTTTATCCAGAGCGGGAGCCTCCTACAATGAGCAGTTCTTC
-	TRBV7-9	-	TRBJ1-1	CASTPTIRGSTEAFF	TGTGCCAGCACCCCCACTATAAGGGGAAGTACTGAAGCTTTCTTT
-	TRBV7-8	-	TRBJ2-7	CASSLGGYSYEQYF	TGTGCCAGCAGCTTAGGGGGGTATTCCTACGAGCAGTACTTC
-	TRBV27	-	TRBJ2-7	CASSTISTGISYEQYF	TGTGCCAGCAGTACCATATCCACAGGCATCTCCTACGAGCAGTACTTC
-	TRBV5-6	TRBD1	TRBJ2-2	CASSFGQANTGELFF	TGTGCCAGCAGCTTTGGACAGGCGAACACCGGGGAGCTGTTTTTT
-	TRBV9	-	TRBJ2-7	CASSVARGHEQYF	TGTGCCAGCAGCGTAGCCAGGGGACACGAGCAGTACTTC
-	TRBV28	-	TRBJ1-5	CAPYRRGEGNQPQHF	TGTGCCCCTTACCGAAGGGGCGAGGGCAATCAGCCCCAGCATTTT
-	TRBV19	-	TRBJ2-1	CASTAYNEQFF	TGTGCCAGTACGGCCTACAATGAGCAGTTCTTC
once	TRBV19	-	TRBJ1-5	CASRAGPNQPQHF	TGTGCTTCGCGGGCGGGGCCCAATCAGCCCCAGCATTTT
once	TRBV19	-	TRBJ2-7	CASSIMLGHNEQYF	TGTGCCAGTAGTATAATGTTGGGACACAACGAGCAGTACTTC
-	TRBV13	-	TRBJ2-4	CASSLGAGAKNIQYF	TGTGCCAGCAGCTTAGGAGCGGGAGCCAAAAACATTCAGTACTTC
-	TRBV25-1	-	TRBJ2-3	CASSVTDTQYF	TGTGCCAGCAGTGTAACAGATACGCAGTATTTT
-	TRBV5-6	TRBD1	TRBJ1-2	CASSLKVMMGQPVDYGYTF	TGTGCCAGCAGCCTAAAGGTAATGATGGGACAGCCAGTTGACTATGGCTACACCTTC
-	TRBV28	-	TRBJ1-5	CASSAEGVQGGGGPQHF	TGTGCCAGCAGTGCCGAAGGCGTTCAGGGTGGGGGTGGGCCCCAGCATTTT
-	TRBV9	-	TRBJ1-6	CASSVGSQYNSPLHF	TGTGCCAGCAGCGTAGGAAGTCAGTATAATTCACCCCTCCACTTT
-	TRBV27	-	TRBJ2-1	CASWASLYNEQFF	TGTGCCAGCTGGGCCTCCTTATACAATGAGCAGTTCTTC
-	TRBV11-2	TRBD2	TRBJ2-7	CASSFEPLAGGLIYEQYF	TGTGCCAGCAGCTTTGAACCTCTAGCGGGAGGCCTTATATACGAGCAGTACTTC
few	TRBV4-2	-	TRBJ1-1	CASKVTPMNTEAFF	TGTGCCAGCAAGGTGACACCGATGAACACTGAAGCTTTCTTT
-	TRBV28	-	TRBJ1-1	CASSSWARANTEAFF	TGTGCCAGCAGTAGCTGGGCAAGGGCTAACACTGAAGCTTTCTTT
-	TRBV5-6	TRBD1	TRBJ2-5	CASSLETGGQETQYF	TGTGCCAGCAGCTTGGAGACAGGGGGGCAAGAGACCCAGTACTTC
-	TRBV29-1	-	TRBJ1-1	CSVGGDPGLTEAFF	TGCAGCGTTGGTGGGGACCCAGGGCTCACTGAAGCTTTCTTT
-	TRBV11-2	-	TRBJ2-2	CASSFDIGELFF	TGTGCCAGCAGCTTTGACATTGGGGAGCTGTTTTTT
few	TRBV5-1	-	TRBJ1-1	CASSWSQGRTEAFF	TGCGCCAGCAGCTGGAGTCAGGGGAGGACTGAAGCTTTCTTT
-	TRBV15	TRBD1	TRBJ1-2	CATSREQGANGYTF	TGTGCCACCAGCAGAGAACAGGGGGCCAATGGCTACACCTTC
-	TRBV7-8	-	TRBJ2-7	CTPPVTYEQYF	TGTACCCCCCCTGTAACCTACGAGCAGTACTTC
-	TRBV18	-	TRBJ2-7	CASSPIDGGPANEQYF	TGTGCCAGCTCACCGATAGACGGAGGGCCGGCCAACGAGCAGTACTTC
-	TRBV4-1	TRBD2	TRBJ2-7	CASSQGPGGYEQYF	TGCGCCAGCAGCCAAGGGCCGGGAGGATACGAGCAGTACTTC
-	TRBV18	-	TRBJ1-1	CASSEGRMNTEAFF	TGTGCCAGCTCGGAGGGGCGTATGAACACTGAAGCTTTCTTT
-	TRBV11-2	-	TRBJ2-7	CASSLAGYEQYF	TGTGCCAGCAGCTTAGCCGGATACGAGCAGTACTTC
-	TRBV5-6	TRBD1	TRBJ2-1	CASSGGQDNEQFF	TGTGCCAGCAGCGGCGGACAGGACAATGAGCAGTTCTTC